This section outlines one TCR beta chain sequence together with its context. The data derive from a study of blood T cell repertoires in COVID-19. As for the study in general: Sites in the United States, Italy and Spain provided acute and convalescent COVID-19 samples. T cells, B-cell-depleted T cells, or PBMCs supplied cDNA or gDNA.

Patients of the Seattle cohort, enrolled during active infection, were followed longitudinally. This CDR3 region has 12 residues. The junction had 2 bases not matched to a gene; V was cut back by 3 bases and J by 10 bases. Germline lookup yields CDR1 SGHAT and CDR2 FQDESV (reference sequence). Original analysis: Amplification with reference gene primers provided the estimates of nucleated cell counts. Sequencing was performed with immunoSEQ multiplex PCR; in TCRdb, only in-frame clones are kept and a portion is missing. The V and J calls and the clone size are those of that table, but D and trimming were determined from the DNA. The repertoire has roughly 330,000 clones, over 80% of them found once; the top ten carry around 10%.

This receptor was taken from a man younger than 45 with COVID-19, enrolled during active disease. The sequencing input was peripheral blood. The rearrangement uses TRBV11-1 and TRBJ2-1; 8 bases are shared with TRBD1. The CDR3: CASSFDRGEQFF. As DNA, the CDR3 is TGTGCCAGCAGCTTCGACAGGGGCGAGCAGTTCTTC. The full variable domain, its missing parts supplied by reference TRBV11-1 and TRBJ2-1, is EAEVAQSPRYKITEKSQAVAFWCDPISGHATLYWYRQILGQGPELLVQFQDESVVDDSQLPKDRFSAERLKGVDSTLKIQPAELGDSAMYLCASSFDRGEQFFGPGTRLTVL.